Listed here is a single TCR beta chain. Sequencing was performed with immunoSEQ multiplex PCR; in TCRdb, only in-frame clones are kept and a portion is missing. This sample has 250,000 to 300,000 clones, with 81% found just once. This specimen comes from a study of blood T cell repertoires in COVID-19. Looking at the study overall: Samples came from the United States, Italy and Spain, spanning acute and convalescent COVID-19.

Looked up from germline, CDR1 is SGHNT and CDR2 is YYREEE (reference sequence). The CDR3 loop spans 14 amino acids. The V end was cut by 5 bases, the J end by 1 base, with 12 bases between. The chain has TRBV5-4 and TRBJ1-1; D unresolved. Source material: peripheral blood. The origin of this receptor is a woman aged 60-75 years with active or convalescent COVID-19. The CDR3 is CASSRGLANTEAFF. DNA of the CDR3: TGTGCCAGCAGTCGCGGACTGGCGAACACTGAAGCTTTCTTT.